The 9 T cell receptor beta chains below come from one sample, sequenced in a study of control samples from healthy donors and cancer patients. Using immunoSEQ multiplex PCR, the repertoire was profiled, and TCRdb retains in-frame clones only, with some absent. The sample holds 150,000 to 200,000 clones, 90% seen once. The specimen was blood. These receptors were taken from a woman aged 45-59 years in good health.

The rearrangement joins TRBV19 to TRBJ1-5; D ambiguous. Per germline, CDR1 LNHDA and CDR2 SQIVND (reference sequence). The CDR3 consists of 14 residues. Trimming took off 10 bases at V and 3 bases at J, with 16 bases between the two ends. CDR3 nucleotide sequence: TGTGCCACTCAGACAACCCTCGTCAATCAGCCCCAGCATTTT. The encoded protein is CATQTTLVNQPQHF.

The chain uses TRBV7-7 and TRBJ2-1, with TRBD1 as a possible D gene (6 bases). CDR1 is SSHAT and CDR2 is FNYEAQ in the germline V gene (reference sequence). V gave up 5 bases and J gave up 9 bases, with 17 bases separating them. The CDR3 has 14 amino acids. CDR3 DNA sequence: TGTGCCAGCAGCGAGGGACACGGAGGAGTTGAGCAGTTCTTC. Translated, it gives CASSEGHGGVEQFF.

In its sample, this clone was seen a few times. The chain uses TRBV11-2 and TRBJ2-3; weak D call: TRBD2 (5 bases). The germline V gene has CDR1 SGHAT and CDR2 FQNNGV. The CDR3 contains 18 residues. Trimming took 10 bases from V and 0 from J, leaving 26 bases between them. The CDR3 protein is CATALVPPLGASTDTQYF. CDR3 nucleotide sequence: TGTGCCACCGCCTTAGTCCCCCCGCTGGGAGCTAGCACAGATACGCAGTATTTT.

The rearrangement joins TRBV18 to TRBJ1-1; no definite D call. The ends were cut back, 3 bases at V and 0 bases at J, with 11 bases in the middle. This CDR3 region has 15 residues. Germline V gene data show CDR1 as KGHSH and CDR2 as LQKENI. This CDR3 is CASSPPHVMNTEAFF. DNA of the CDR3: TGTGCCAGCTCACCTCCCCACGTAATGAACACTGAAGCTTTCTTT. Using reference TRBV18 and TRBJ1-1 for the parts outside the CDR3, the full variable domain is NAGVMQNPRHLVRRRGQEARLRCSPMKGHSHVYWYRQLPEEGLKFMVYLQKENIIDESGMPKERFSAEFPKEGPSILRIQQVVRGDSAAYFCASSPPHVMNTEAFFGQGTRLTVV.

The chain joins TRBV19 to TRBJ1-1; D unresolved. Germline V CDR1 and CDR2: LNHDA, SQIVND (reference sequence). CDR3 length equals 12 residues. For the CDR3, the DNA is TGTTGGGTAGGTCAGTTGGACACTGAAGCTTTCTTT. Protein product: CWVGQLDTEAFF. Together with reference TRBV19 and TRBJ1-1, the CDR3 gives the full variable domain: DGGITQSPKYLFRKEGQNVTLSCEQNLNHDAMYWYRQDPGQGLRLIYYSQIVNDFQKGDIAEGYSVSREKKESFPLTVTSAQKNPTAFYLCWVGQLDTEAFFGQGTRLTVV.

V usage is TRBV18 and J usage is TRBJ2-7; TRBD1 matches at 11 bases. Germline CDR1 is KGHSH and CDR2 is LQKENI. The CDR3 contains 15 residues. V dropped 3 bases and J dropped 2; count of bases not matched to a gene: 3. CDR3 amino acids: CASSPGQGGTYEQYF. The CDR3 DNA is TGTGCCAGCTCACCGGGACAGGGGGGCACCTACGAGCAGTACTTC.

On this clone itself: At one end the junction does not follow the germline gene, possibly because of a read error. The chain joins TRBV6-2 or TRBV6-3 to TRBJ2-2; D is ambiguous. The CDR3 loop spans 14 amino acids. Germline assignment: CDR1 MNHEY and CDR2 SVGEGT. For the CDR3, the DNA is TGTGCCAGCAGTCACTCGGGTAGAACCGGGGAGCTGTTTTTT. This sequence encodes CASSHSGRTGELFF.

The rearrangement links TRBV6-6 to TRBJ1-3, with 7 positions matching TRBD1. The CDR3 spans 16 residues. CDR1 and CDR2 from the germline V gene are MNHNY and SVGAGI (reference sequence). V shed 4 bases and J 4 bases; nucleotides not matched to a gene: 10. CDR3 bases: TGTGCCAGCAGTTCCTTAAGACAGGGTCGGGGAAACACCATATATTTT. Translation gives CASSSLRQGRGNTIYF.

J is TRBJ1-2 and V is TRBV7-2; perhaps TRBD1 as D (6 bases). The germline CDR1 and CDR2 sequences are SGHTA and FQGNSA. The CDR3 totals 15 residues. With 3 bases removed from V and 2 bases from J, the gap between germline ends came to 13 bases. CDR3 nucleotide sequence: TGTGCCAGCAGCTTCTCCAGGGGCCGGAACTATGGCTACACCTTC. It yields the protein CASSFSRGRNYGYTF. The full variable domain, with the rest looked up from reference TRBV7-2 and TRBJ1-2, is GAGVSQSPSNKVTEKGKDVELRCDPISGHTALYWYRQSLGQGLEFLIYFQGNSAPDKSGLPSDRFSAERTGGSVSTLTIQRTQQEDSAVYLCASSFSRGRNYGYTFGSGTRLTVV.